The subject of this entry is one TCR beta chain. Its target is unknown. As part of library construction, unique molecular identifiers were attached to individual cDNA molecules. MiXCR, applied by TCRdb to the 5' RACE reads, yields one record per CDR3 protein. This sample has around 76,000 distinct CDR3 sequences, with roughly an eighth found just once. V gave up 4 bases and J gave up 7 bases; unmatched junction bases: 9. Germline V CDR1 and CDR2: SGHVS, FQNEAQ. There are 14 residues in the CDR3. These data belong to a study of early T cells in non-severe SARS-CoV-2 infection. Overall study: Chains stayed unpaired after sequencing of bulk RNA from unsorted whole blood. Whole-study results and caveats: VDJdb matches were skewed toward anti-spike CD8 T cell responses.

The J gene is TRBJ1-1, the V gene TRBV7-8; 7 bases fit TRBD1. The sequence was collected from an adult who was a healthcare worker with PCR-confirmed SARS-CoV-2 infection or an uninfected control (not recorded which). Sequencing was carried out using whole blood. CDR3 residues: CASSYRASGGEAFF. Here the CDR3 DNA reads TGTGCCAGCAGCTACAGGGCTTCAGGGGGTGAAGCTTTCTTT.